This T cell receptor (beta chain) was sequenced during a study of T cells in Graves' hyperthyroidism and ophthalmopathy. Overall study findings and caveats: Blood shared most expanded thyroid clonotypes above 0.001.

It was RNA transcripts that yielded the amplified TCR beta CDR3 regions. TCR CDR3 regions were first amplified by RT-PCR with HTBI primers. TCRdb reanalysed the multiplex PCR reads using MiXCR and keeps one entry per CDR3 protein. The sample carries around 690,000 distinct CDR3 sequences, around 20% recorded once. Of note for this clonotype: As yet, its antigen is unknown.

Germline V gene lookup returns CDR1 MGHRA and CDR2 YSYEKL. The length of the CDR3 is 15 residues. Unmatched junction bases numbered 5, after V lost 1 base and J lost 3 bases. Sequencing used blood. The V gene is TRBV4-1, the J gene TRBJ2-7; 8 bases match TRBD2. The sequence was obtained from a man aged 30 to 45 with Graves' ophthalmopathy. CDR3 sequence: CASSQGWREDYEQYF. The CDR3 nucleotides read TGCGCCAGCAGCCAAGGTTGGCGGGAGGACTACGAGCAGTACTTC.